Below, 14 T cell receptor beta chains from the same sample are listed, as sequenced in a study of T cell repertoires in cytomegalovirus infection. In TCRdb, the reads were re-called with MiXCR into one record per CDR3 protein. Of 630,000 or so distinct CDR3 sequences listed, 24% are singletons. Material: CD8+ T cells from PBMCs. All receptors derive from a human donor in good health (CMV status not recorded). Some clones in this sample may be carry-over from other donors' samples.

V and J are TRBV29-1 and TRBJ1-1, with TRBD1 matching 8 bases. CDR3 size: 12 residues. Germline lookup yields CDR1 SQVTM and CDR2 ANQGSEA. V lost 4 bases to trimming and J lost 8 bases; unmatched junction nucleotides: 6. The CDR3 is CSVVGDRREAFF. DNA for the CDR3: TGCAGCGTTGTAGGGGACAGGAGAGAAGCTTTCTTT.

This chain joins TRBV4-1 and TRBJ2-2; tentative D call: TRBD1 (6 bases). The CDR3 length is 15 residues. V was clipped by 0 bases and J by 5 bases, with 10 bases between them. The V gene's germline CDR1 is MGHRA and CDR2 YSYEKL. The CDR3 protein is CASSQDLRGTGELFF. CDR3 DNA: TGCGCCAGCAGCCAAGATCTCAGGGGTACCGGGGAGCTGTTTTTT.

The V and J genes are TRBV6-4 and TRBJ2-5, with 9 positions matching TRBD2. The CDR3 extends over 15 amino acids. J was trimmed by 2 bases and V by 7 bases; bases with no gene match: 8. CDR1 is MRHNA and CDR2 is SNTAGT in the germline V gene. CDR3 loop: CASTPASGAQETQYF. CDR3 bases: TGTGCCAGCACCCCGGCTAGCGGGGCACAAGAGACCCAGTACTTC.

The CDR3 DNA is TGTGCCAGCACTCGGACTCCAATCACAGATACGCAGTATTTT. Its protein product is CASTRTPITDTQYF. The chain recombines TRBV28 with TRBJ2-3; the D gene is possibly TRBD2 (5 bases). CDR3 length: 14 residues. The V end lost 7 bases, the J end lost 2 bases, and 13 bases lay between the germline ends. CDR1 MDHEN and CDR2 SYDVKM come from the germline V gene. The whole variable domain, remainder taken from reference TRBV28 and TRBJ2-3, is DVKVTQSSRYLVKRTGEKVFLECVQDMDHENMFWYRQDPGLGLRLIYFSYDVKMKEKGDIPEGYSVSREKKERFSLILESASTNQTSMYLCASTRTPITDTQYFGPGTRLTVL.

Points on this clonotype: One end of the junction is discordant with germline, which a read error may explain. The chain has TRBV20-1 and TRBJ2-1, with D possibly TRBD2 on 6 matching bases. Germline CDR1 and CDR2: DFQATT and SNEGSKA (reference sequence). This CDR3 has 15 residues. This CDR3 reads CSARVDGGDWNEQFF. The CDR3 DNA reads TGCAGTGCAAGAGTGGACGGGGGAGATTGGAATGAGCAGTTCTTC.

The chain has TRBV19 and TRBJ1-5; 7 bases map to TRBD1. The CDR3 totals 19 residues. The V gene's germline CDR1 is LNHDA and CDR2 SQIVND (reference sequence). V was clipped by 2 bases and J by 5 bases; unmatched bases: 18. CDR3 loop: CASSIPRDRVGDPDQPQHF. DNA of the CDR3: TGTGCCAGTAGTATACCCCGCGACAGGGTCGGGGATCCGGATCAGCCCCAGCATTTT. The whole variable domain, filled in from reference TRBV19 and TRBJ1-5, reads DGGITQSPKYLFRKEGQNVTLSCEQNLNHDAMYWYRQDPGQGLRLIYYSQIVNDFQKGDIAEGYSVSREKKESFPLTVTSAQKNPTAFYLCASSIPRDRVGDPDQPQHFGDGTRLSIL.

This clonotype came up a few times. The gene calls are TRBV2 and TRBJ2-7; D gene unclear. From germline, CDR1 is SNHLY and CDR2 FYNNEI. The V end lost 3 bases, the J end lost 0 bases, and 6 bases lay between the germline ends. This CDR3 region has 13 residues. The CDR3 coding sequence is TGTGCCAGCAGTGATACAGCCTCCTACGAGCAGTACTTC. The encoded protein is CASSDTASYEQYF. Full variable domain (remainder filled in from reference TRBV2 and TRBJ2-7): EPEVTQTPSHQVTQMGQEVILRCVPISNHLYFYWYRQILGQKVEFLVSFYNNEISEKSEIFDDQFSVERPDGSNFTLKIRSTKLEDSAMYFCASSDTASYEQYFGPGTRLTVT.

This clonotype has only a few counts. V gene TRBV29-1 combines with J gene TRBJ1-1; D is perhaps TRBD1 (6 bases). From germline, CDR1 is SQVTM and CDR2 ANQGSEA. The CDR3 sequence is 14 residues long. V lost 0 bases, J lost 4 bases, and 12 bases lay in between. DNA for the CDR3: TGCAGCGTTGAAGATCGGGGGCAGGGCACTGAAGCTTTCTTT. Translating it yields CSVEDRGQGTEAFF.

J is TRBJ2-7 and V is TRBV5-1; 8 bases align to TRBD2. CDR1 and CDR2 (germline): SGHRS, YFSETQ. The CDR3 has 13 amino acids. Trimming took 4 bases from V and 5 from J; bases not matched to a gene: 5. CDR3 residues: CASSPGGADEQYF. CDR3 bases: TGCGCCAGCAGCCCCGGGGGGGCTGACGAGCAGTACTTC. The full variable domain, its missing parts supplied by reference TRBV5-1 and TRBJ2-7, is KAGVTQTPRYLIKTRGQQVTLSCSPISGHRSVSWYQQTPGQGLQFLFEYFSETQRNKGNFPGRFSGRQFSNSRSEMNVSTLELGDSALYLCASSPGGADEQYFGPGTRLTVT.

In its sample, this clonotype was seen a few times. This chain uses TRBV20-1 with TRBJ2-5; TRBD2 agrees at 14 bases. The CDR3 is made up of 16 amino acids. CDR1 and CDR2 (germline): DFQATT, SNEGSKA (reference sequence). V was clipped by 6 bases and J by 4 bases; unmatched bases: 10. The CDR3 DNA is TGCAGTGCGAGACTAGCGGGGGGGCGGTTTCCAGAGACCCAGTACTTC. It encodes CSARLAGGRFPETQYF.

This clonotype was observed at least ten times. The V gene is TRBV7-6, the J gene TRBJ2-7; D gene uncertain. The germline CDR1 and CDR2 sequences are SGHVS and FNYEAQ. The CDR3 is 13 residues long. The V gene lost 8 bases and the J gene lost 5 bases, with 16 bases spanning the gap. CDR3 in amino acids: CASQQSEYDEQYF. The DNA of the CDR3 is TGTGCCAGCCAACAGAGCGAATACGACGAGCAGTACTTC.

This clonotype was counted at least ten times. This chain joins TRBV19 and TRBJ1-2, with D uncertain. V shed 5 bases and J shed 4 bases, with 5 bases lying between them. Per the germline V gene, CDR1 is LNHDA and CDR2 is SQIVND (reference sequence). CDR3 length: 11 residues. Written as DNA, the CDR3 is TGTGCCAGTAGTGCAGGCTATGGCTACACCTTC. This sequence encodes CASSAGYGYTF.

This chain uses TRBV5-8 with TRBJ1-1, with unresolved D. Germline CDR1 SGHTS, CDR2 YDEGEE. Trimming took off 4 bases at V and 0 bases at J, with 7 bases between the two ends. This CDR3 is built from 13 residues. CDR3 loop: CASSADLNTEAFF. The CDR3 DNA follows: TGTGCCAGCAGCGCGGACCTGAACACTGAAGCTTTCTTT.

In DNA form, the CDR3 reads TGCAGCGTTTTAATTCCGGGACAGGGGGCTGATGGCTACACCTTC. It yields the protein CSVLIPGQGADGYTF. This chain connects TRBV29-1 to TRBJ1-2; 12 bases are shared with TRBD1. Trimming took 5 bases from V and 6 from J; bases not matched to a gene: 10. Germline V gene sequence: CDR1 SQVTM, CDR2 ANQGSEA. CDR3 length equals 15 residues. Combining the CDR3 with reference TRBV29-1 and TRBJ1-2 gives the whole variable domain SAVISQKPSRDICQRGTSLTIQCQVDSQVTMMFWYRQQPGQSLTLIATANQGSEATYESGFVIDKFPISRPNLTFSTLTVSNMSPEDSSIYLCSVLIPGQGADGYTFGSGTRLTVV.